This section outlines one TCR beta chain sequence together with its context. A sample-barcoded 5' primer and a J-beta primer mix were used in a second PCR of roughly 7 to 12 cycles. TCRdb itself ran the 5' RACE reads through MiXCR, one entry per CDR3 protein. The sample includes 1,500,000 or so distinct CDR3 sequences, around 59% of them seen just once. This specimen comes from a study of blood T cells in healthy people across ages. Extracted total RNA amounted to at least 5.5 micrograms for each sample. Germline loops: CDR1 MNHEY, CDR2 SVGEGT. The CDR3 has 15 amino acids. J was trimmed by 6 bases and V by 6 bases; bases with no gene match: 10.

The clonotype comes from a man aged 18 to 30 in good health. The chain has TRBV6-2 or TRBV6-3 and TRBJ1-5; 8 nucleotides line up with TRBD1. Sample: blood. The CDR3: CASRNQGAHGQPQHF. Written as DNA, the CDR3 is TGTGCCAGCAGGAACCAGGGGGCGCATGGTCAGCCCCAGCATTTT.